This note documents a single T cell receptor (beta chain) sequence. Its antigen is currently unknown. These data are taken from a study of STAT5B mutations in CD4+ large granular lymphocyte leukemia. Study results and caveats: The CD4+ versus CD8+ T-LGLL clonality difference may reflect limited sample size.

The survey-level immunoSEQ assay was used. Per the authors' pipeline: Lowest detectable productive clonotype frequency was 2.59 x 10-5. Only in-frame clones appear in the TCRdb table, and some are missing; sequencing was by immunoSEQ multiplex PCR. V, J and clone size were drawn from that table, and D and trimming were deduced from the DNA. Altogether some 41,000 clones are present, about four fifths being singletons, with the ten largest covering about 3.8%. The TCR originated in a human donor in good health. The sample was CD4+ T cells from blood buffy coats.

The chain's CDR3 is CASSSGTTFYGYTF. In nucleotides, the CDR3 is TGTGCCAGCAGCTCCGGGACAACGTTCTATGGCTACACCTTC. This chain joins TRBV5-5 and TRBJ1-2; perhaps TRBD1 as D (6 bases). V was clipped by 3 bases and J by 4 bases, with 13 bases between them. The germline V gene encodes CDR1 SGHKS and CDR2 YYEKEE (reference sequence). This CDR3 is 14 amino acids long.